One sample yielded the 24 T cell receptor beta chains listed below, sequenced in a study of control samples from healthy donors and cancer patients. Clones were sequenced by immunoSEQ multiplex PCR, and TCRdb holds only the in-frame ones, with some missing. The sample has 350,000 to 450,000 clones; approximately 90% are singletons. The sample taken for sequencing was PBMCs. Receptor source: a man aged 35-49 years with head and neck cancer.

The rearrangement uses TRBV5-1 and TRBJ2-7; D is possibly TRBD1 (5 bases). Trimming shortened V by 2 bases and J by 2 bases, and 14 bases separated the two germline ends. CDR1 is SGHRS and CDR2 is YFSETQ in the germline V gene. The CDR3 has 15 amino acids. The DNA of the CDR3 is TGCGCCAGCAGCTTAAGTCAGGGCAACACCTACGAGCAGTACTTC. Translation gives CASSLSQGNTYEQYF. Based on the CDR3 plus reference TRBV5-1 and TRBJ2-7, the full variable domain is KAGVTQTPRYLIKTRGQQVTLSCSPISGHRSVSWYQQTPGQGLQFLFEYFSETQRNKGNFPGRFSGRQFSNSRSEMNVSTLELGDSALYLCASSLSQGNTYEQYFGPGTRLTVT.

V and J are TRBV27 and TRBJ2-5; no clear D. The CDR3 has 12 residues. V was trimmed by 4 bases and J by 4 bases, leaving 7 bases between them. Germline lookup yields CDR1 MNHEY and CDR2 SMNVEV (reference sequence). DNA of the CDR3: TGTGCCAGCAGTTCGAGCTTAGAGACCCAGTACTTC. Residues: CASSSSLETQYF.

This clone was picked up one time. The chain employs TRBV11-3 and TRBJ2-3; TRBD2 matches 11 bases. Germline lookup yields CDR1 SGHNT and CDR2 YENEEA. The CDR3 runs 16 residues. After removal of 3 bases from V and 3 bases from J, the junction contained 5 bases not matched to a gene. CDR3 DNA: TGTGCCAGCAGCTTGGGGACTAGCGGATTTACAGATACGCAGTATTTT. Its protein product is CASSLGTSGFTDTQYF. The variable domain in full, with the rest retrieved from reference TRBV11-3 and TRBJ2-3, is EAGVVQSPRYKIIEKKQPVAFWCNPISGHNTLYWYLQNLGQGPELLIRYENEEAVDDSQLPKDRFSAERLKGVDSTLKIQPAELGDSAVYLCASSLGTSGFTDTQYFGPGTRLTVL.

CDR3 sequence reads: CASMRALNTEAFF. As DNA, the CDR3 is TGTGCCAGCATGCGGGCTCTCAACACTGAAGCTTTCTTT. V and J are TRBV6-6 and TRBJ1-1; the D is unclear. The CDR3 sequence is 13 residues long. Germline V lookup: CDR1 MNHNY, CDR2 SVGAGI (reference sequence). The germline V and J ends were trimmed by 7 bases and 2 bases, with 11 bases remaining between them.

V and J are TRBV5-4 and TRBJ2-3; D remains ambiguous. The germline V gene has CDR1 SGHNT and CDR2 YYREEE (reference sequence). This CDR3 is built from 15 residues. V shed 0 bases and J shed 0 bases, with 8 bases lying between them. CDR3 region: CASSLAARSTDTQYF. DNA of the CDR3: TGTGCCAGCAGCTTGGCTGCTAGAAGCACAGATACGCAGTATTTT.

This clone came up once. CDR3 region: CASSSGGGVYEQFF. CDR3 DNA: TGTGCCAGCAGTTCGGGGGGGGGCGTCTATGAGCAGTTCTTC. The chain uses TRBV27 and TRBJ2-1, with TRBD2 matching over 8 bases. Trimming took 4 bases from V and 8 from J; bases not matched to a gene: 7. From germline, CDR1 is MNHEY and CDR2 SMNVEV (reference sequence). The CDR3 covers 14 residues.

This chain connects TRBV7-9 to TRBJ2-5, with 7 bases matching TRBD1. Germline assignment: CDR1 SEHNR and CDR2 FQNEAQ (reference sequence). The length of the CDR3 is 15 residues. Unmatched junction bases numbered 10, after V lost 5 bases and J lost 4 bases. CDR3 sequence: CASSLLRGLPETQYF. CDR3 nucleotide sequence: TGTGCCAGCAGCCTGTTAAGGGGGCTGCCAGAGACCCAGTACTTC.

The rearrangement uses TRBV27 and TRBJ2-1, with D possibly TRBD2 on 5 matching bases. Trimming stripped 5 bases from V and 6 bases from J, with 17 bases between. The CDR3 is 15 residues long. The germline CDR1 and CDR2 sequences are MNHEY and SMNVEV (reference sequence). The CDR3 sequence is CASSPRGPVSNEQFF. The CDR3 nucleotides read TGTGCCAGCAGTCCCCGCGGGCCTGTCTCCAATGAGCAGTTCTTC.

The V gene is TRBV6-1, the J gene TRBJ2-7, with 16 bases that match TRBD2. CDR1 and CDR2 (germline): MNHNS, SASEGT. The junction had 12 bases not matched to a gene; V was cut back by 4 bases and J by 6 bases. CDR3 length: 18 amino acids. CDR3 in amino acids: CASSATGTSGGAPREQYF. The CDR3 DNA follows: TGTGCCAGCAGTGCTACCGGGACTAGCGGGGGGGCCCCCCGCGAGCAGTACTTC.

This clone was picked up one time. This sequence joins TRBV6-2 or TRBV6-3 and TRBJ2-4, with D maybe TRBD1 (5 bases). Between the trimmed V and J ends, which lost 2 bases and 3 bases, there was a span of 8 bases. The CDR3 spans 14 residues. Looked up from germline, CDR1 is MNHEY and CDR2 is SVGEGT. CDR3 in amino acids: CASSYRGGKNIQYF. In DNA form, the CDR3 reads TGTGCCAGCAGTTACAGGGGTGGCAAAAACATTCAGTACTTC.

The chain has TRBV5-4 and TRBJ2-7; D is perhaps TRBD1 (6 bases). The CDR3 runs 11 residues. Germline V CDR1 and CDR2: SGHNT, YYREEE (reference sequence). The V gene lost 5 bases and the J gene lost 4 bases, with 7 bases spanning the gap. The CDR3 DNA reads as TGTGCCAGCAGTCAGGGGTACGAGCAGTACTTC. Protein product: CASSQGYEQYF. Based on the CDR3 plus reference TRBV5-4 and TRBJ2-7, the full variable domain is ETGVTQSPTHLIKTRGQQVTLRCSSQSGHNTVSWYQQALGQGPQFIFQYYREEENGRGNFPPRFSGLQFPNYSSELNVNALELDDSALYLCASSQGYEQYFGPGTRLTVT.

The chain employs TRBV19 and TRBJ1-2; D remains unclear. The length of the CDR3 is 12 residues. Deletions cut 7 bases from V and 2 bases from J, with 8 bases between. CDR1 and CDR2 (germline): LNHDA, SQIVND (reference sequence). The CDR3 region has the DNA TGTGCCAGTATAGATACGAACTATGGCTACACCTTC. Amino acid sequence: CASIDTNYGYTF.

The V and J genes are TRBV4-1 and TRBJ1-1; a possible D gene is TRBD1 (6 bases). The CDR3 has 11 residues. Germline values: CDR1 MGHRA, CDR2 YSYEKL. The V and J ends lost 4 bases and 13 bases respectively, with 13 bases between them. The CDR3, as DNA: TGCGCCAGCAGCCGGGACACGGTAATTTTCTTT. This encodes CASSRDTVIFF.

CDR3 nucleotide sequence: TGTGCCAGCAGTCGACGGGTCGGTGAGCAGTTCTTC. It is translated as CASSRRVGEQFF. V and J are TRBV28 and TRBJ2-1; D not certain. The V gene's germline CDR1 is MDHEN and CDR2 SYDVKM. CDR3 size: 12 residues. The ends were cut back, 5 bases at V and 9 bases at J, with 11 bases in the middle. The whole variable domain, remainder taken from reference TRBV28 and TRBJ2-1, is DVKVTQSSRYLVKRTGEKVFLECVQDMDHENMFWYRQDPGLGLRLIYFSYDVKMKEKGDIPEGYSVSREKKERFSLILESASTNQTSMYLCASSRRVGEQFFGPGTRLTVL.

This chain uses TRBV4-1 with TRBJ2-5, with 8 bases aligning to TRBD1. The CDR3 has 17 amino acids. The junction had 12 bases not matched to a gene; V was cut back by 1 base and J by 5 bases. Germline V gene data show CDR1 as MGHRA and CDR2 as YSYEKL. The CDR3 nucleotides are TGCGCCAGCAGCCAAGGGGACAGGCCGGGCACAATGGAGACCCAGTACTTC. Its translation is CASSQGDRPGTMETQYF.

The V call is TRBV19, the J call TRBJ2-1, with D possibly being TRBD2 (5 bases). V lost 5 bases, J lost 0 bases, and 11 bases lay in between. The germline gives CDR1 LNHDA, CDR2 SQIVND (reference sequence). This CDR3 spans 15 amino acids. CDR3 in amino acids: CASSANGGSYNEQFF. Written as DNA, the CDR3 is TGTGCCAGTAGTGCGAACGGAGGCTCCTACAATGAGCAGTTCTTC. Full variable domain (rest looked up from reference TRBV19 and TRBJ2-1): DGGITQSPKYLFRKEGQNVTLSCEQNLNHDAMYWYRQDPGQGLRLIYYSQIVNDFQKGDIAEGYSVSREKKESFPLTVTSAQKNPTAFYLCASSANGGSYNEQFFGPGTRLTVL.

The V and J genes are TRBV10-1 and TRBJ2-7; either TRBD1 or TRBD2 may fit D (6 bases each). Germline loops: CDR1 WNHNN, CDR2 SYGVQD (reference sequence). The CDR3 runs to 13 residues. Trimming shortened V by 9 bases and J by 5 bases, and 17 bases separated the two germline ends. CDR3 DNA: TGCGCCAGGAGACTTGGGGGGCCCCACGAGCAGTACTTC. Amino acids: CARRLGGPHEQYF.

In its sample, this clone was seen once. The gene calls are TRBV24-1 and TRBJ2-3, with TRBD1 matching 8 bases. Germline V gene data show CDR1 as KGHDR and CDR2 as SFDVKD. The trim removed 4 bases at V and 3 bases at J, leaving 8 bases unmatched. This CDR3 spans 16 amino acids. The CDR3, as DNA: TGTGCCACCAGTGACCTGGACAGGGTAGGGACAGATACGCAGTATTTT. As protein: CATSDLDRVGTDTQYF.

The chain combines TRBV28 with TRBJ1-6; 9 nucleotides match TRBD1. The germline gives CDR1 MDHEN, CDR2 SYDVKM. The CDR3 consists of 16 residues. V shed 6 bases, J shed 4 bases, and the junction held 7 bases outside the gene matches. The CDR3 sequence: CASRDTGGGYNSPLHF. The CDR3 nucleotides read TGTGCCAGCAGAGACACAGGGGGCGGATATAATTCACCCCTCCACTTT.

This clone is a singleton in its sample. The gene calls are TRBV4-2 and TRBJ2-5, with TRBD1 as a possible D gene (5 bases). V was shortened by 1 base and J by 1 base, with 13 bases between the two germline ends. The CDR3 length is 16 residues. Germline CDR1 reads LGHNA; CDR2 reads YNFKEQ. This CDR3 is CASSQGRGRTQETQYF. The DNA of the CDR3 is TGTGCCAGCAGCCAAGGAAGGGGCCGGACCCAAGAGACCCAGTACTTC.

This chain joins TRBV5-1 and TRBJ2-2, with D possibly TRBD1 on 5 matching bases. Germline values: CDR1 SGHRS, CDR2 YFSETQ. Trimming took 4 bases from V and 6 from J, leaving 19 bases between them. This CDR3 region has 16 residues. The CDR3 nucleotides read TGCGCCAGCAGCGGTGAAACAGGATTAGGCGCCGGGGAGCTGTTTTTT. Amino acid sequence: CASSGETGLGAGELFF.

V is TRBV5-4 and J is TRBJ1-1; D gene ambiguous. The length of the CDR3 is 13 residues. CDR1 is SGHNT, CDR2 YYREEE, per germline (reference sequence). V gave up 4 bases and J gave up 8 bases, with 15 bases separating them. The CDR3 loop reads CASSLQQQTEAFF. Here the CDR3 DNA reads TGTGCCAGCAGCCTCCAACAGCAGACAGAAGCTTTCTTT. Drawing the rest from reference TRBV5-4 and TRBJ1-1, the complete variable domain is ETGVTQSPTHLIKTRGQQVTLRCSSQSGHNTVSWYQQALGQGPQFIFQYYREEENGRGNFPPRFSGLQFPNYSSELNVNALELDDSALYLCASSLQQQTEAFFGQGTRLTVV.

CDR3 loop: CASSYRGANEKLFF. CDR3 coding DNA: TGTGCCAGCTCGTACAGGGGGGCTAATGAAAAACTGTTTTTT. The chain recombines TRBV18 with TRBJ1-4; 8 nucleotides match TRBD1. CDR1 is KGHSH and CDR2 is LQKENI in the germline V gene. Trimming cost V 6 bases and J 3 bases; bases outside gene matches: 3. CDR3 length: 14 residues.

Only one count was recorded for this clone. This rearrangement joins TRBV7-8 to TRBJ1-2, with a tentative D call TRBD1 (6 bases). The V and J ends lost 2 bases and 4 bases respectively, with 8 bases between them. The CDR3 extends over 13 amino acids. CDR1 and CDR2 (germline): SGHVS, FQNEAQ. This CDR3 is CASSLRGAYGYTF. CDR3 nucleotide sequence: TGTGCCAGCAGCTTAAGGGGGGCCTATGGCTACACCTTC.